Given below is one T cell receptor beta chain in context. This sample was taken from a study of cytomegalovirus exposure and HLA in healthy donors. Study-level information: There were 85 million or so unique TCRs (from HLA-typed donors) in an early data release.

PCR was performed using 60 Vbeta and 13 Jbeta primers. The protocol was immunoSEQ multiplex PCR, while the TCRdb copy is restricted to in-frame clones and leaves out a portion. This repertoire shows 37,000 or so clones, about four fifths found once; its top ten account for 9.3%. Sequencing used PBMCs. This TCR came from a woman aged 40 to 50 in good health and CMV-seronegative.

CDR3 sequence (DNA): TGTGCCAGCTCACCCTCCCCCGGGACTCACTACAATGAGCAGTTCTTC. Translation: CASSPSPGTHYNEQFF. The chain uses TRBV18 and TRBJ2-1; tentatively, D is TRBD2 (6 bases). The CDR3 runs 16 residues. The V gene's germline CDR1 is KGHSH and CDR2 LQKENI. V was clipped by 3 bases and J by 3 bases, with 15 bases between them.